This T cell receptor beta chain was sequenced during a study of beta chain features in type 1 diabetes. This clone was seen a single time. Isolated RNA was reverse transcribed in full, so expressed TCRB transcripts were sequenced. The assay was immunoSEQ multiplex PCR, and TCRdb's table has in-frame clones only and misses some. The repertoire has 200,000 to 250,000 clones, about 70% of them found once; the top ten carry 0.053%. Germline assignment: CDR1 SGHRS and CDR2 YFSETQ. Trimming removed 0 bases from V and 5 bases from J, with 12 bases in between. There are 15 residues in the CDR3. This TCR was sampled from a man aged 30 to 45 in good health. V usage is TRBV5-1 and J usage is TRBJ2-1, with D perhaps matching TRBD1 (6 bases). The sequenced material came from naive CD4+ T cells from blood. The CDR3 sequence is CASSLAVTGNNEQFF. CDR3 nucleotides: TGCGCCAGCAGCTTGGCAGTCACAGGGAACAATGAGCAGTTCTTC.